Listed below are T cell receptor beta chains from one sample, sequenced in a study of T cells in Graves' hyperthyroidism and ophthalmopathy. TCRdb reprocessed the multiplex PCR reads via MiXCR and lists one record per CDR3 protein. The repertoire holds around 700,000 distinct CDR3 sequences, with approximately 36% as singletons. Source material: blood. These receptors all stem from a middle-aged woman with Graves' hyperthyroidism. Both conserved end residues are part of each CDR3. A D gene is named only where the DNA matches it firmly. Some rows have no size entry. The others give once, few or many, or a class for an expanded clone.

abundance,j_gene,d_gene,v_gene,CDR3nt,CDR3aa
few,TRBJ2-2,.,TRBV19,TGTGCCAGTAGTATAGCGGGCGGGTACACCGGGGAGCTGTTTTTT,CASSIAGGYTGELFF
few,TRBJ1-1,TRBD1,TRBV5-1,TGCGCCAGCAGCTGGACAGGGGTCGCTGAAGCTTTCTTT,CASSWTGVAEAFF
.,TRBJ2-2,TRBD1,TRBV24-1,TGTGCCACCAGTGATTTTAGCGACAGGGCCGGCGGGGAGCTGTTTTTT,CATSDFSDRAGGELFF
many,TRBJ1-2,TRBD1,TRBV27,TGTGCCAGCCAAGGACAGGGGTCTGGCTACACCTTC,CASQGQGSGYTF
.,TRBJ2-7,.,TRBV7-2,TGTGCCAGCAGTCGCGGCGGGGTAGGGGAGCAGTACTTC,CASSRGGVGEQYF
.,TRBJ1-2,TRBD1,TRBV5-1,TGCGCCAGCAGCTTGGAGGGACAGGAGGGAAACTATGGCTACACCTTC,CASSLEGQEGNYGYTF
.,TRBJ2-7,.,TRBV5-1,TGCGCCAGCAGCTTGAATACCGGGACACCCTCCTACGAGCAGTACTTC,CASSLNTGTPSYEQYF
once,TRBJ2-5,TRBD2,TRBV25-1,TGTGCCAGCAGTGAATCGGGGGGGCCGGGTGCGGAGACCCAGTACTTC,CASSESGGPGAETQYF
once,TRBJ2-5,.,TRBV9,TGTGCCAGCAGCGTAGTTGGCGGGCCCCAGTACTTC,CASSVVGGPQYF
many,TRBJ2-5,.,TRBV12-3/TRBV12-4,TGTGCCAGCAGTTTGGGCCAGATTCAAGAGACCCAGTACTTC,CASSLGQIQETQYF
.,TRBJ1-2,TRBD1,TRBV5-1,TGTGCCAGCAGCCAAGATGAGACAGGGGGTAACTATGGCTACGCCTTC,CASSQDETGGNYGYAF
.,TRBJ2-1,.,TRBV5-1,TGCGCCAGCAGCTTGGGTCAGGTCTACAATGAGCAGTTCTTC,CASSLGQVYNEQFF
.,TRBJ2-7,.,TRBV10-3,TGTGCCATCAGTGCCGCGGGATCGTGGCTCAACGAGCAGTACTTC,CAISAAGSWLNEQYF
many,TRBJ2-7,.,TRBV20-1,TGCAGTGCTTTGGCTAGCGCTTCCTACGAGCAGTACTTC,CSALASASYEQYF
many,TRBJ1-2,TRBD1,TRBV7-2,TGTGCCAGCAGCGCCCAACCGGGACAGCCCGCGGGTGGCTACACCTTC,CASSAQPGQPAGGYTF
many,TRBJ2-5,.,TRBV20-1,TGCAGTGCCCCCGGACTCGCGGGGTGGACCCAGTACTTC,CSAPGLAGWTQYF
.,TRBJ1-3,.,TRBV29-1,TGCAGCGCTATGGGACGGAGGACCTCTGGAAACACCATATATTTT,CSAMGRRTSGNTIYF
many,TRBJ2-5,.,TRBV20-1,TGCAGTGCTAGAGCGGGGAGCCTGGAGACCCAGTACTTC,CSARAGSLETQYF
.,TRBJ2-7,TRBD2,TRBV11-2,TGTGCCAGCAGCTCCCTAGCGGCCCTATACGAGCAGTACTTC,CASSSLAALYEQYF
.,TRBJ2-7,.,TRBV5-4,TGTGCCAGCAGCGCTACCCCGAGCTCCTACGAGCAGTACTTC,CASSATPSSYEQYF
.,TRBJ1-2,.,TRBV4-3,TGCGCCAGCAGCCAAGCTTCGGAACGACCTCTGAGTGGCTACACCTTC,CASSQASERPLSGYTF
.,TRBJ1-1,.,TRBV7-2,TGTGCCAGCAGCCGGATCACTGAAGCTTTCTTT,CASSRITEAFF
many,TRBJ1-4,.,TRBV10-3,TGTGCCATCAGTGAGGGCCCTCAAGGTGAAAAACTGTTTTTT,CAISEGPQGEKLFF
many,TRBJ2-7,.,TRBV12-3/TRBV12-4,TGTGCCAGCAGTCTGAAAGCCTACGAGCAGTACTTC,CASSLKAYEQYF
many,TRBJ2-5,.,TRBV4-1,TGCGCCAGCAGCCAAGGCCAGGGGCGTTGGGAGACCCAGTACTTC,CASSQGQGRWETQYF
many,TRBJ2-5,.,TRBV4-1,TGCGCCAGCAGCCAAGTTCAGCTCGCCGGGACCCAGTACTTC,CASSQVQLAGTQYF
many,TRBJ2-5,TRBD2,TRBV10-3,TGTGCCACGCGGCGGGGGGAAGGAGAGACCCAGTACTTC,CATRRGEGETQYF
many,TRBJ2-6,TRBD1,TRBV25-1,TGTGCCAGCTCCCGGGACAGTCGAGACCTGACTTTC,CASSRDSRDLTF
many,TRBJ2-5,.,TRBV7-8,TGTGCCAGCAGCTTATCCAGCGAAGAGACCCAGTACTTC,CASSLSSEETQYF
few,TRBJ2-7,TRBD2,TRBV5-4,TGTGCCAGCAGCGCCGGGACTAGCGAGTACTTC,CASSAGTSEYF
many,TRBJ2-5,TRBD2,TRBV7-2,TGTGCCAGCAGCTTAGAACTAGCGGGGGTGGTCCAAGAGACCCAGTACTTC,CASSLELAGVVQETQYF
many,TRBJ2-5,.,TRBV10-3,TGTGCCATCAGTGTCTCGGGGTCCGAGACCCAGTACTTC,CAISVSGSETQYF
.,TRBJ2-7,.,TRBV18,TGTGCCAGCTCGGCGACAGCAAACTACGAGCAGTACTTC,CASSATANYEQYF
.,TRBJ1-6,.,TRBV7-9,TGTGCCAGCAGCTTATCCGCAGGGGCCTCCTATAATTCACCCCTCCACTTT,CASSLSAGASYNSPLHF
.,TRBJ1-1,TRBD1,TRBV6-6,TGTGCCAGCAGTGAGGGGGACAGGGAAGCTTTCTTT,CASSEGDREAFF
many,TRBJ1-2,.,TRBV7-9,TGTGCCAGCAGCTTAGATAATACAGGGAAAGGCTACACCTTC,CASSLDNTGKGYTF
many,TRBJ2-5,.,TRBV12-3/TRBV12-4,TGTGCCAGCAGTTTATACTCTAGCGTGGAGACCCAGTACTTC,CASSLYSSVETQYF
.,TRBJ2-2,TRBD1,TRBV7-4,TGTGCCAGCAGCTTAGCGCGACAGGGGCGACGCGTCACCGGGGAGCTGTTTTTT,CASSLARQGRRVTGELFF
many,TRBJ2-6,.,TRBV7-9,TGTGCCAGCAGCACTCAAGGCAGGGGACCGTCTGGGGCCAACGTCCTGACTTTC,CASSTQGRGPSGANVLTF
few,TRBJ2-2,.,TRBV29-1,TGCAGCGTTGTTTGGGGTACCGGGGAGCTGTTTTTT,CSVVWGTGELFF